This T cell receptor (beta chain) came from a study of shared clonotypes between healthy human individuals. As for the study in general: Sampling drew on donors who were a couple of women and a few men aged 18 to 49. Whole-study findings and limits: Blood was the only sampled material, and tissue repertoires likely differ. Lower generation probabilities were found for non-shared clonotypes than for those shared by all four donors. Naive subsets typically showed greater estimated richness than memory subsets.

This CDR3 region has 15 residues. Germline trimming cut 2 bases from V and 4 bases from J; bases unmatched to any gene: 2. The V gene's germline CDR1 is MNHEY and CDR2 SVGAGI. The naive CD8 fraction comprised CD45RO-negative cells positively selected for CCR7 and excluded terminally differentiated effector memory CD45RA+ cells. About this clone itself: The antigen is unknown.

Generated by immunoSEQ multiplex PCR, the TCRdb table keeps only in-frame clones and is missing some. The table lists about 2.2 million clones, just under 95% of them singletons. The sequence was obtained from a man in his late teens or twenties in good health. Some clones in this sample may be carry-over from other donors' samples. The rearrangement uses TRBV6-5 and TRBJ2-1, with 10 positions matching TRBD2. The sequenced sample was naive CD8+ T cells from PBMCs. The CDR3 loop reads CASSYTSGKYNEQFF. The CDR3 DNA reads TGTGCCAGCAGTTACACTAGCGGGAAGTACAATGAGCAGTTCTTC.